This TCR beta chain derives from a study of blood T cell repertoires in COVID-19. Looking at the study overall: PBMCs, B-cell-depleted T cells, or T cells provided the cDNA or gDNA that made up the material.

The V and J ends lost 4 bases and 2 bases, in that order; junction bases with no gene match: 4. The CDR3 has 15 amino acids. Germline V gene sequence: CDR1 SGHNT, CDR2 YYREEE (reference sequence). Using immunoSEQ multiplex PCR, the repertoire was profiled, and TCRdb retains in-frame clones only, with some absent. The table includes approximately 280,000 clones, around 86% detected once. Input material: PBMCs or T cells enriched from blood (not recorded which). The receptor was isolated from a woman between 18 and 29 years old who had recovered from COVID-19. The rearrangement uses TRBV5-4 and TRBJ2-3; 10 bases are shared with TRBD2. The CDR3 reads CASSATSGVTDTQYF. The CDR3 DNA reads TGTGCCAGCAGCGCCACTAGCGGGGTCACAGATACGCAGTATTTT.